The clone carrying this T cell receptor (beta chain) has a handful of counts. Its antigen is as yet unknown. The data stem from a study of cytomegalovirus exposure and HLA in healthy donors. Study-level information: The platform used for the 110 or so validation repertoires matched that of the roughly 670 first-cohort repertoires, a later analysis reported.

Trimming stripped 2 bases from V and 8 bases from J, with 8 bases between. The germline V gene encodes CDR1 SGHNT and CDR2 YYREEE (reference sequence). The CDR3 spans 13 residues. The data were produced by immunoSEQ multiplex PCR, yet TCRdb's version contains in-frame clones alone and is incomplete. The sample yields approximately 220,000 clones, about 87% seen once. The donors formed part of the roughly 120-subject validation cohort, distinct from the roughly 640-subject first cohort. Study-wide results and caveats: First-cohort TCR clusters tended to co-occur in the approximately 110 validation repertoires, a later analysis found. For most TCR sequences rarity was the rule, although some public TCRs occurred in many donors.

The chain has TRBV5-4 and TRBJ1-6; TRBD1 is a possible D gene (6 bases). This TCR was sampled from a man younger than 30 in good health and CMV-seronegative. The source material was PBMCs. CDR3 nucleotides: TGTGCCAGCAGCTTACAGGGCGATTCACCCCTCCACTTT. It codes for CASSLQGDSPLHF.